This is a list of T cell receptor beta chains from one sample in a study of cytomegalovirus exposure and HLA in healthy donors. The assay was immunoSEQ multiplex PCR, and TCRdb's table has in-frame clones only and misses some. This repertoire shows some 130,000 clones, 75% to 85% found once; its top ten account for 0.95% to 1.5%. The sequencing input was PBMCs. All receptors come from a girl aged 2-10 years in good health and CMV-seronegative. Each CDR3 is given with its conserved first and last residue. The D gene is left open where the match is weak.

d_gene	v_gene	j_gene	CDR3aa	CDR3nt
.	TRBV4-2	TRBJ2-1	CASSQPYGDEQFF	TGTGCCAGCAGCCAGCCTTACGGGGATGAGCAGTTCTTC
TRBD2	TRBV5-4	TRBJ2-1	CASSPIGEGIRSEQFF	TGTGCCAGCAGCCCGATCGGGGAGGGAATAAGGAGTGAGCAGTTCTTC
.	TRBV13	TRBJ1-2	CASSLVSRRGYTF	TGTGCCAGCAGCTTAGTATCCCGGAGGGGCTACACCTTC
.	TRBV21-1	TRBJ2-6	CASSKARDTHSGANVLTF	TGTGCCAGCAGCAAAGCACGGGACACCCACTCTGGGGCCAACGTCCTGACTTTC
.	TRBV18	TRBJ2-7	CASSQGYEQYF	TGTGCCAGCTCACAGGGGTACGAGCAGTACTTC
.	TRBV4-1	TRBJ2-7	CASSQDLRTVTYEQYF	TGCGCCAGCAGCCAAGATCTAAGGACAGTCACCTACGAGCAGTACTTC
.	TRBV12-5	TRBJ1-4	CASGLIVEKLFF	TGTGCTAGTGGTTTAATTGTAGAAAAACTGTTTTTT
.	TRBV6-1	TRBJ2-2	CASRGDLELAGELFF	TGTGCCAGCAGGGGAGACTTGGAGCTCGCCGGGGAGCTGTTTTTT
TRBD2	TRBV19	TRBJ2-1	CASSATTSGGTNEQFF	TGTGCCAGTAGTGCCACGACTAGCGGGGGGACGAATGAGCAGTTCTTC
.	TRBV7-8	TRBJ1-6	CASSLIASGLDNSPLHF	TGTGCCAGCAGCTTAATTGCGTCCGGACTCGATAATTCACCCCTCCACTTT
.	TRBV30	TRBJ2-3	CAWSVSLVNTDTQYF	TGTGCCTGGAGTGTATCGCTAGTAAACACAGATACGCAGTATTTT